The 14 T cell receptor beta chains reported below all come from one sample, sequenced in a study of blood T cell repertoires in COVID-19. Data came from immunoSEQ multiplex PCR; TCRdb stores just in-frame clones and leaves some out. The top ten hold roughly 50% of the sample, which has tens of thousands of clones, roughly 80% seen once. The sample taken for sequencing was peripheral blood. These receptors were taken from a human donor in a cohort sampled during active COVID-19.

This clone was recorded once. This chain joins TRBV19 and TRBJ1-2, with unresolved D. Germline lookup yields CDR1 LNHDA and CDR2 SQIVND (reference sequence). This CDR3 region has 11 residues. V gave up 6 bases and J gave up 7 bases, with 9 bases separating them. The CDR3 is CASSSYSGYTF. CDR3 sequence (DNA): TGTGCCAGTAGCTCTTACAGTGGCTACACCTTC.

The chain carries TRBV28 and TRBJ1-1; 7 bases map to TRBD1. V lost 3 bases to trimming and J lost 5 bases; unmatched junction nucleotides: 6. Germline V gene lookup returns CDR1 MDHEN and CDR2 SYDVKM. CDR3 length: 14 residues. CDR3: CASSFRQGRTEAFF. The DNA of the CDR3 is TGTGCCAGCAGTTTCCGACAGGGAAGGACTGAAGCTTTCTTT.

The chain recombines TRBV18 with TRBJ2-3, with D possibly matching TRBD1 (6 bases). V gave up 3 bases and J gave up 8 bases, with 21 bases separating them. CDR3 length: 16 amino acids. CDR1 is KGHSH and CDR2 is LQKENI in the germline V gene. CDR3: CASSPPGRGLVGTQYF. The CDR3 bases are TGTGCCAGCTCACCGCCTGGCAGGGGCCTGGTTGGTACGCAGTATTTT.

The chain employs TRBV7-5 and TRBJ1-4; the D call of TRBD1 is as the table states it, not checked on the DNA. TRBV7-5 is a documented pseudogene. This CDR3 region has 13 residues. Here the CDR3 DNA reads TGTGCCAGAAGCCCCCAGGGGGATGAAAAACTGTTTTTT. Residues: CARSPQGDEKLFF.

This clone was picked up one time. The rearrangement joins TRBV5-8 to TRBJ2-7; D may be TRBD2 (5 bases). Germline CDR1 is SGHTS and CDR2 is YDEGEE. Trimming removed 2 bases from V and 7 bases from J, with 7 bases in between. The CDR3 is 11 residues long. This CDR3 is CASSFSGEQYF. As DNA, the CDR3 is TGTGCCAGCAGCTTTTCGGGGGAGCAGTACTTC.

The genes are TRBV14 and TRBJ1-2, with TRBD1 identical over 11 bases. The CDR3 has 16 residues. V was pared by 4 bases and J by 8 bases, with 12 bases of the junction left unmatched. CDR1 and CDR2 from the germline V gene are SGHDN and FVKESK. CDR3 region: CASSPSLGQGADGYTF. The CDR3 DNA is TGTGCCAGCAGCCCCTCGCTCGGACAGGGGGCGGACGGCTACACCTTC. Full variable domain (rest looked up from reference TRBV14 and TRBJ1-2): EAGVTQFPSHSVIEKGQTVTLRCDPISGHDNLYWYRRVMGKEIKFLLHFVKESKQDESGMPNNRFLAERTGGTYSTLKVQPAELEDSGVYFCASSPSLGQGADGYTFGSGTRLTVV.

The rearrangement joins TRBV6-5 to TRBJ1-5; 8 nucleotides line up with TRBD1. Per germline, CDR1 MNHEY and CDR2 SVGAGI. V gave up 5 bases and J gave up 9 bases; unmatched junction bases: 6. The CDR3 has 13 amino acids. This CDR3 reads CASSPGGRGPQHF. For the CDR3, the DNA is TGTGCCAGCAGTCCAGGGGGCCGGGGGCCCCAGCATTTT.

This chain uses TRBV7-2 with TRBJ2-5; tentative D call: TRBD2 (5 bases). This CDR3 spans 11 amino acids. Germline lookup yields CDR1 SGHTA and CDR2 FQGNSA. Trimming removed 10 bases at V and 8 bases at J, with 14 bases between. The CDR3 region has the DNA TGTGCCACTCGCGCGGCGGGTACCCAGTACTTC. Amino acids: CATRAAGTQYF. Full variable domain (missing parts from reference TRBV7-2 and TRBJ2-5): GAGVSQSPSNKVTEKGKDVELRCDPISGHTALYWYRQSLGQGLEFLIYFQGNSAPDKSGLPSDRFSAERTGGSVSTLTIQRTQQEDSAVYLCATRAAGTQYFGPGTRLLVL.

This sequence joins TRBV7-8 and TRBJ1-6; no firm D call. Germline V lookup: CDR1 SGHVS, CDR2 FQNEAQ. V was pared by 4 bases and J by 0 bases, with 13 bases between. The length of the CDR3 is 17 residues. The CDR3 is CASSSRVESSYNSPLHF. In DNA, the CDR3 is TGTGCCAGCAGCTCCCGGGTGGAGAGCTCCTATAATTCACCCCTCCACTTT.

In DNA, the CDR3 is TGTGCCAGCAGCGGGCTAGGGGACAATGAGCAGTTCTTC. This sequence encodes CASSGLGDNEQFF. The chain combines TRBV9 with TRBJ2-1; D is perhaps TRBD1 (5 bases). The CDR3 covers 13 residues. V lost 3 bases to trimming and J lost 5 bases, with 9 bases between them. The germline gives CDR1 SGDLS, CDR2 YYNGEE.

V is TRBV6-5 and J is TRBJ2-7, with 7 bases fitting TRBD2. CDR1 is MNHEY, CDR2 SVGAGI, per germline. This CDR3 spans 13 amino acids. With V trimmed by 7 bases and J by 5 bases, 8 bases remained unmatched. The CDR3 spells CASKLGLDHEQYF. CDR3 DNA: TGTGCCAGCAAACTTGGACTAGACCACGAGCAGTACTTC.

There are many counts of this clone. The chain recombines TRBV18 with TRBJ1-5; D gene uncertain. The germline V gene encodes CDR1 KGHSH and CDR2 LQKENI. V was cut by 3 bases and J by 2 bases, with 14 bases left in between. There are 16 residues in the CDR3. CDR3 DNA: TGTGCCAGCTCACCGAGGGATACTGGGGGCAATCAGCCCCAGCATTTT. It specifies CASSPRDTGGNQPQHF. Supplemented by reference TRBV18 and TRBJ1-5, the full variable domain reads NAGVMQNPRHLVRRRGQEARLRCSPMKGHSHVYWYRQLPEEGLKFMVYLQKENIIDESGMPKERFSAEFPKEGPSILRIQQVVRGDSAAYFCASSPRDTGGNQPQHFGDGTRLSIL.

The gene calls are TRBV5-1 and TRBJ2-2; D may be TRBD1 (6 bases). This CDR3 is 17 amino acids long. From germline, CDR1 is SGHRS and CDR2 YFSETQ. The V end was cut by 4 bases, the J end by 6 bases, with 22 bases between. CDR3 sequence reads: CASSPSHGTLVPGELFF. CDR3 coding DNA: TGCGCCAGCAGCCCCTCGCACGGGACACTAGTCCCCGGGGAGCTGTTTTTT. Combining the CDR3 with reference TRBV5-1 and TRBJ2-2 gives the whole variable domain KAGVTQTPRYLIKTRGQQVTLSCSPISGHRSVSWYQQTPGQGLQFLFEYFSETQRNKGNFPGRFSGRQFSNSRSEMNVSTLELGDSALYLCASSPSHGTLVPGELFFGEGSRLTVL.

The CDR3 sequence is CATKLSGAYNEQFF. As DNA, the CDR3 is TGTGCCACCAAACTAAGCGGGGCATACAATGAGCAGTTCTTC. J is TRBJ2-1 and V is TRBV28; 7 positions agree with TRBD2. This CDR3 region has 14 residues. Looked up from germline, CDR1 is MDHEN and CDR2 is SYDVKM. The J segment lost 4 bases and the V segment lost 10 bases, leaving 10 bases of the junction unmatched.